The subject of this entry is one TCR beta chain. Its antigen remains unidentified. This sample was included in a study of cytomegalovirus exposure and HLA in healthy donors. Findings and limits, study-wide: V- and J-gene trimming of TCR beta was linked (in a later analysis) to a missense DCLRE1C variant. Some TCR beta chains (over 150 of them) were listed as cytomegalovirus-associated. Some 16,000 TCR beta sequences were associated with HLA alleles at 0.05 false discovery rate in a later analysis.

Germline V gene lookup returns CDR1 SGHRS and CDR2 YFSETQ. This CDR3 region has 15 residues. The ends were cut back, 4 bases at V and 1 base at J, with 14 bases in the middle. The study ran its PCR with 60 Vbeta and 13 Jbeta primers. Method: immunoSEQ multiplex PCR; TCRdb's copy keeps in-frame clones and lacks some. The table lists some 150,000 clones, about 74% of them singletons. J is TRBJ1-1 and V is TRBV5-1; possible D gene TRBD1, 5 bases. Source material: PBMCs. This TCR was sampled from a woman aged 40 to 50 in good health and CMV-seronegative. CDR3 nucleotide sequence: TGCGCCAGCAGCCCATCTCCCACAGGGAACACTGAAGCTTTCTTT. This gives the protein CASSPSPTGNTEAFF.